The rows below give T cell receptor beta chains drawn from one sample of a study of cytomegalovirus exposure and HLA in healthy donors. Libraries were prepared by immunoSEQ multiplex PCR; TCRdb keeps only in-frame clonotypes and omits some of them. The profile shows about 140,000 clones, around four fifths of them singletons. The sample comprised PBMCs. The origin of the receptors is a young man in good health. CDR3s include the opening cysteine and the closing phenylalanine or tryptophan. Each record gives: J gene, D gene, clone size, V gene, CDR3 DNA, CDR3 protein. The D gene is left open where the match is weak. Clone sizes are given selectively: once, few, many, or a class where the clone is expanded.

j_gene: TRBJ1-3
d_gene: TRBD1
abundance: .
v_gene: TRBV19
CDR3nt: TGTGCCAGTAGTAGGGGACAGCCAACTGGAAACACCATATATTTT
CDR3aa: CASSRGQPTGNTIYF

j_gene: TRBJ1-2
d_gene: .
abundance: .
v_gene: TRBV7-9
CDR3nt: TGTTCCAGCAGCTTTCCTGCGATCCCTTCCGGCTACACCTTC
CDR3aa: CSSSFPAIPSGYTF

j_gene: TRBJ2-2
d_gene: .
abundance: once
v_gene: TRBV11-3
CDR3nt: TGTGCCAGCAGCTTAGTTGTGACCGGGGTAAACACCGGGGAGCTGTTTTTT
CDR3aa: CASSLVVTGVNTGELFF

j_gene: TRBJ2-5
d_gene: TRBD2
abundance: .
v_gene: TRBV19
CDR3nt: TGTGCCAGTAGTCGGGGGGGACTCTATCAAGAGACCCAGTACTTC
CDR3aa: CASSRGGLYQETQYF

j_gene: TRBJ1-5
d_gene: .
abundance: once
v_gene: TRBV27
CDR3nt: TGTGCCAGCAGTCCAGGGGTCTATCAGCCCCAGCATTTT
CDR3aa: CASSPGVYQPQHF

j_gene: TRBJ2-3
d_gene: .
abundance: .
v_gene: TRBV4-1
CDR3nt: TGCGCCAGCAGCCCCCCCCTCCCTCCTCAGTCCGATACGCAGTATTTT
CDR3aa: CASSPPLPPQSDTQYF

j_gene: TRBJ2-7
d_gene: .
abundance: .
v_gene: TRBV5-1
CDR3nt: TGCGCCAGCAGCTTCCTCCCGGGAGACACGCCCGGACAAAGGGGTTACGAGCAGTACTTC
CDR3aa: CASSFLPGDTPGQRGYEQYF

j_gene: TRBJ2-1
d_gene: TRBD2
abundance: once
v_gene: TRBV10-2
CDR3nt: TGCGCCAGCACCGGAAAAGTGGGGGGGGACAATGAGCAGTTCTTC
CDR3aa: CASTGKVGGDNEQFF

j_gene: TRBJ2-1
d_gene: .
abundance: .
v_gene: TRBV19
CDR3nt: TGTGCCAGTAGCCCCGAAGGGAGGTATGAGCAGTTCTTC
CDR3aa: CASSPEGRYEQFF

j_gene: TRBJ1-2
d_gene: .
abundance: .
v_gene: TRBV7-9
CDR3nt: TGTTCCAGCAGTCCCCGGGATGGGGGCTACACCTTC
CDR3aa: CSSSPRDGGYTF

j_gene: TRBJ1-4
d_gene: TRBD1
abundance: .
v_gene: TRBV18
CDR3nt: TGTGCCAGCACCGACAGGGTTAATGAAAAACTGTTTTTT
CDR3aa: CASTDRVNEKLFF

j_gene: TRBJ2-5
d_gene: .
abundance: .
v_gene: TRBV7-2
CDR3nt: TGTGCCAGCGGACAGTCTACCCAAGAGACCCAGTACTTC
CDR3aa: CASGQSTQETQYF

j_gene: TRBJ2-5
d_gene: .
abundance: .
v_gene: TRBV7-9
CDR3nt: TGTGCCAGCAGCTTGAGCCGCGCGGGGGCCCTACAAGAGACCCAGTACTTC
CDR3aa: CASSLSRAGALQETQYF

j_gene: TRBJ2-2
d_gene: .
abundance: .
v_gene: TRBV6-5
CDR3nt: TGTGCCAGCAGTTACTTCGCGGAGAACACCGGGGAGCTGTTTTTT
CDR3aa: CASSYFAENTGELFF

j_gene: TRBJ2-7
d_gene: TRBD2
abundance: .
v_gene: TRBV4-3
CDR3nt: TGCGCCAGCAGCCAAGGATGGACTAGCGGGACCCTCTACGAGCAGTACTTC
CDR3aa: CASSQGWTSGTLYEQYF

j_gene: TRBJ2-3
d_gene: .
abundance: .
v_gene: TRBV28
CDR3nt: TGTGCCAGCAGCCCTAGCGGCACAGATACGCAGTATTTT
CDR3aa: CASSPSGTDTQYF

j_gene: TRBJ2-3
d_gene: .
abundance: .
v_gene: TRBV18
CDR3nt: TGTGCCAGCTCACCTCGACAGGGCGGGAACACAGATACGCAGTATTTT
CDR3aa: CASSPRQGGNTDTQYF

j_gene: TRBJ2-5
d_gene: TRBD2
abundance: .
v_gene: TRBV30
CDR3nt: TGTGCCTGGAGTAGGGGACTAGAGGAGACCCAGTACTTC
CDR3aa: CAWSRGLEETQYF

j_gene: TRBJ1-1
d_gene: .
abundance: .
v_gene: TRBV7-9
CDR3nt: TGTTCCAGCAGCCAGTCAGGGGATTGGGACACTGAAGCTTTCTTT
CDR3aa: CSSSQSGDWDTEAFF

j_gene: TRBJ1-5
d_gene: .
abundance: few
v_gene: TRBV19
CDR3nt: TGTGCCAGTAGTATAGTGGCTCACAGCAATCAGCCCCAGCATTTT
CDR3aa: CASSIVAHSNQPQHF

j_gene: TRBJ2-1
d_gene: TRBD2
abundance: .
v_gene: TRBV11-3
CDR3nt: TGTGCCAGCAGCTTGCGGGTAGCGGGACACAATGAGCAGTTCTTC
CDR3aa: CASSLRVAGHNEQFF

j_gene: TRBJ2-3
d_gene: TRBD2
abundance: .
v_gene: TRBV5-1
CDR3nt: TGCGCCAGCAGCTTGCCCCTAGCGGGAAGCACAGATACGCAGTATTTT
CDR3aa: CASSLPLAGSTDTQYF

j_gene: TRBJ1-3
d_gene: TRBD1
abundance: .
v_gene: TRBV18
CDR3nt: TGTGCCAGCTCCCCCGGGACAGGGGGCAGCTCTGGAAACACCATATATTTT
CDR3aa: CASSPGTGGSSGNTIYF

j_gene: TRBJ2-5
d_gene: .
abundance: .
v_gene: TRBV5-1
CDR3nt: TGCGCCAGCAGCCCGGCAGCAGGGGTGGAGACCCAGTACTTC
CDR3aa: CASSPAAGVETQYF

j_gene: TRBJ2-2
d_gene: TRBD1
abundance: .
v_gene: TRBV5-4
CDR3nt: TGTGCCAGCAGCTCAGGGGGCGCAAATGCCGGGGAGCTGTTTTTT
CDR3aa: CASSSGGANAGELFF

j_gene: TRBJ1-2
d_gene: .
abundance: .
v_gene: TRBV4-3
CDR3nt: TGCGCCAGCAGCCAAGACTACCCAGGGGCGGAGGGCTACACCTTC
CDR3aa: CASSQDYPGAEGYTF